This T cell receptor beta chain was identified in a study of blood T cell repertoires in COVID-19. Study as a whole: The study drew acute and convalescent COVID-19 samples from the United States, Italy and Spain. From T cells, B-cell-depleted T cells, or PBMCs came the material, which was cDNA or gDNA.

This CDR3 spans 17 amino acids. Germline V lookup: CDR1 SGHRS, CDR2 YFSETQ. V was pared by 1 base and J by 6 bases, with 22 bases between. In the authors' workflow: Reference gene primer amplification yielded estimated nucleated cell counts. Profiling relied on immunoSEQ multiplex PCR, and the TCRdb table lists in-frame clones only, not all of them. V and J calls plus clone size are reproduced from that table; the DNA served to infer D and trimming. The repertoire has about 26,000 clones, around 92% of them found once; the top ten carry 2.5% to 3%. This sequence originates from a human donor in a cohort sampled during active COVID-19. V usage is TRBV5-1 and J usage is TRBJ1-2, with D possibly matching TRBD1 (6 bases). The sample comprised peripheral blood. The CDR3 DNA sequence: TGCGCCAGCAGCTTGTGGCCAGGGGCGCGAGGGGTGGATGGCTACACCTTC. As protein: CASSLWPGARGVDGYTF. The whole variable domain, remainder taken from reference TRBV5-1 and TRBJ1-2, is KAGVTQTPRYLIKTRGQQVTLSCSPISGHRSVSWYQQTPGQGLQFLFEYFSETQRNKGNFPGRFSGRQFSNSRSEMNVSTLELGDSALYLCASSLWPGARGVDGYTFGSGTRLTVV.